This T cell receptor (beta chain) was obtained from a study of CD8+CD57+ T cells in acquired aplastic anemia. Whole-study context: Healthy donors gave roughly 9.9 million reads on average for CD4+ cells.

Germline CDR1 reads DFQATT; CDR2 reads SNEGSKA (reference sequence). V lost 2 bases to trimming and J lost 10 bases, with 15 bases between them. This CDR3 is built from 13 residues. This clonotype was picked up one time. Genomic DNA, serving as template, underwent TCR beta VDJ and CDR3 profiling. TCRdb reanalysed the reads using MiXCR and keeps one entry per CDR3 protein. Here the sample spans around 200,000 distinct CDR3 sequences, around 59% being singletons. This receptor was obtained from a human donor in good health, serving as a control. The sequenced material came from sorted CD4+, CD8+, or CD8+CD57+ T cells (not recorded which) from PBMCs. This chain links TRBV20-1 with TRBJ1-5; D uncertain. For the CDR3, the DNA is TGCAGTGCTAGAAAGCAGGCCCATTCACCCCAGCATTTT. This gives the protein CSARKQAHSPQHF.